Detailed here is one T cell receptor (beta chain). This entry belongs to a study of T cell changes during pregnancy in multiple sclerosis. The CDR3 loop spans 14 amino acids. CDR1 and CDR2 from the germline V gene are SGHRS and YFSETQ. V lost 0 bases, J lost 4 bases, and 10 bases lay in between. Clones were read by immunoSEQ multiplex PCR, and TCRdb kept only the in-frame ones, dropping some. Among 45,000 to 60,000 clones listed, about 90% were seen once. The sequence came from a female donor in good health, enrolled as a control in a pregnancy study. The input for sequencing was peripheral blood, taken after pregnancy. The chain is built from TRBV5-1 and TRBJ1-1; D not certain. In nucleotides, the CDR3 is TGCGCCAGCAGCTTGGCGGTCGGGAGCACTGAAGCTTTCTTT. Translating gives CASSLAVGSTEAFF.